The entry below describes one T cell receptor (beta chain). This record comes from a study of T cell changes during pregnancy in multiple sclerosis. CDR1 and CDR2 from the germline V gene are KGHSH and LQKENI. The V gene end was trimmed by 0 bases and the J gene end by 4 bases; junction bases not matched to a gene: 7. The CDR3 loop spans 17 amino acids. Some clones are missing from TCRdb's copy, which holds only in-frame ones; the method was immunoSEQ multiplex PCR. The sample records about 38,000 clones, approximately 94% being singletons. Source: CD4+ T cells from peripheral blood mononuclear cells, taken in the second trimester of pregnancy. The sequence derives from a female donor with multiple sclerosis, enrolled in a pregnancy study. This chain connects TRBV18 to TRBJ1-5, with TRBD1 matching over 9 bases. The CDR3 spells CASSPPGQGIGNQPQHF. DNA of the CDR3: TGTGCCAGCTCACCACCGGGACAGGGAATCGGAAATCAGCCCCAGCATTTT.